This record concerns one T cell receptor beta chain sequence. Original analysis: It was from reference gene primer amplification that nucleated cell counts were estimated. Generated by immunoSEQ multiplex PCR, the TCRdb table keeps only in-frame clones and is missing some. For V, J and clone size, that table is used; D and trimming come from the DNA. Found here are around 230,000 clones, roughly 87% of them singletons; the top ten hold over 9%. This specimen belongs to a study of blood T cell repertoires in COVID-19. Overall study: PBMCs, B-cell-depleted T cells, or T cells provided the cDNA or gDNA that made up the material.

Donors were grouped by their self-reported clinical history. Per the germline V gene, CDR1 is SEHNR and CDR2 is FQNEAQ (reference sequence). This CDR3 contains 13 residues. Trimming stripped 11 bases from V and 0 bases from J, with 10 bases between. The rearrangement links TRBV7-9 to TRBJ2-2, with D uncertain. The sample comprised PBMCs or T cells enriched from blood (not recorded which). This sequence was found in a man between 18 and 29 years old with acute COVID-19. For the CDR3, the DNA is TGTGCCGGTGGAGATCCGAACACCGGGGAGCTGTTTTTT. Amino acids: CAGGDPNTGELFF.